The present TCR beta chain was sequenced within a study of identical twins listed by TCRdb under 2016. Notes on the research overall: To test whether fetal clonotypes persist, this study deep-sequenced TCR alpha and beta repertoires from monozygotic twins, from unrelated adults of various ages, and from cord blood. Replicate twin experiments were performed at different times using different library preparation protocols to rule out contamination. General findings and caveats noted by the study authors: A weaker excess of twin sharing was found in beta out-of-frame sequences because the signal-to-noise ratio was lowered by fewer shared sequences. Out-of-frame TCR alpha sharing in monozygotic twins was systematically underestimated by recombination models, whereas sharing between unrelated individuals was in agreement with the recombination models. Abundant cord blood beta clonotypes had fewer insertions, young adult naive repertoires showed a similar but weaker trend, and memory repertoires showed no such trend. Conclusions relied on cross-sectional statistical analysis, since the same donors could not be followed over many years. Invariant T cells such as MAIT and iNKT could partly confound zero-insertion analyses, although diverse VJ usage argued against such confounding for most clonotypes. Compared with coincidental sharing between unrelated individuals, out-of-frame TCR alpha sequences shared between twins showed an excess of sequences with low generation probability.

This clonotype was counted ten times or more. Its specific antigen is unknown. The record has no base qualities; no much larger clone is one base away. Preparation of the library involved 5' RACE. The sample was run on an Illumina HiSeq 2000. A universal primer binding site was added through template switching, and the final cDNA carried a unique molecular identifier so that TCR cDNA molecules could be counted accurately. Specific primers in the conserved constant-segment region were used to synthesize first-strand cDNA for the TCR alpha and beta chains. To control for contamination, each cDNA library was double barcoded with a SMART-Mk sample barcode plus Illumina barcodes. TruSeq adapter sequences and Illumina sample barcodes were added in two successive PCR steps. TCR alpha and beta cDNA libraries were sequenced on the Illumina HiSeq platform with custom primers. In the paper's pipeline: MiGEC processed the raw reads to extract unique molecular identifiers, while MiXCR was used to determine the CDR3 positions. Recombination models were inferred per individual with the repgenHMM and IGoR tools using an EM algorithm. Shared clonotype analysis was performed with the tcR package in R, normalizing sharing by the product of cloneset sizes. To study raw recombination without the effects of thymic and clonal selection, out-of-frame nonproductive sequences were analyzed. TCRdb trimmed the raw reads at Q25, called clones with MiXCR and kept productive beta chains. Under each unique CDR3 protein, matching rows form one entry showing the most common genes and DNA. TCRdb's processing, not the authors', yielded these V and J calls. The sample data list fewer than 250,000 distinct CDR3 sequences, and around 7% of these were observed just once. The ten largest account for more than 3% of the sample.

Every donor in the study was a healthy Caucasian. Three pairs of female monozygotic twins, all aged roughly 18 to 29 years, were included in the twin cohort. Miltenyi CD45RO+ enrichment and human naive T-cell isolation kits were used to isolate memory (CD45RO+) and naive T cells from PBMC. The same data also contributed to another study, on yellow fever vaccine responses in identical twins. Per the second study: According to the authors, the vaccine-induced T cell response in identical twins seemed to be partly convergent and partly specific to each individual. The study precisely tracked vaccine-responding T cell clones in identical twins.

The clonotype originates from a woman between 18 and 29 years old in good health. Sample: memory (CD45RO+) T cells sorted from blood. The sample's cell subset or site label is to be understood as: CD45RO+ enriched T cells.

CDR3 loop: CASSLALLEYTDTQYF. The DNA sequence reads TGCGCCAGCAGCTTGGCTTTATTGGAGTACACAGATACGCAGTATTTT. The chain uses TRBV5-1 and TRBJ2-3; the D gene assignment is ambiguous. Including the terminal cysteine and phenylalanine, the CDR3 comprises 16 residues. Kept here is only the CDR3 DNA, which spans 48 bases and is read in frame from base 1. Per the germline V gene, SGHRS is the CDR1 and YFSETQ is the CDR2. The V and J ends are trimmed by 0 bases and 2 bases, leaving 13 bases between them. Reference TRBV5-1 and TRBJ2-3 proteins supply the regions before and after the CDR3; the full variable domain is: KAGVTQTPRYLIKTRGQQVTLSCSPISGHRSVSWYQQTPGQGLQFLFEYFSETQRNKGNFPGRFSGRQFSNSRSEMNVSTLELGDSALYLCASSLALLEYTDTQYFGPGTRLTVL.